The sequence of this T cell receptor (beta chain) was determined in a study of CD8 T cells in ankylosing spondylitis. Study findings and constraints: Matched ankylosing spondylitis synovial fluid reportedly showed significant enrichment of disease-linked clones. Typical of ankylosing spondylitis blood, it appeared, was a TCR beta motif of about eight highly homologous variants. Within peripheral blood, clones linked to disease were CD8+ and relatively rare. Earlier work had already found some motif variants in reactive arthritis synovial fluid and blood.

The length of the CDR3 is 15 residues. V lost 6 bases and J lost 2; bases outside the gene matches: 8. Turning to this clonotype: Its specificity is not known.

With molecular barcodes, quantitative 5'-RACE was used to make the TCR beta libraries. TCRdb re-analysed the 5' RACE reads in MiXCR, keeping a single row per CDR3 protein. The sample has about 700,000 distinct CDR3 sequences; around 17% are singletons. The receptor's source is a male donor with ankylosing spondylitis. The material sequenced was blood, either unsorted or a sorted T cell fraction (not recorded which). The gene calls are TRBV12-3 or TRBV12-4 and TRBJ2-7, with TRBD2 identical over 9 bases. DNA of the CDR3: TGTGCCAGCAGGGAAAGCGGGAGGACCGCCTACGAGCAGTACTTC. The encoded protein is CASRESGRTAYEQYF.